The rows below give T cell receptor beta chains drawn from one sample of a study of CD8+ T cells in alopecia areata. Profiling relied on immunoSEQ multiplex PCR, and the TCRdb table lists in-frame clones only, not all of them. This table has approximately 210,000 clones, less than 50% appearing once. The material sequenced was CD4+ T cells sorted from blood, taken at approximately week 36, from a patient treated with tofacitinib. These receptors were taken from a human donor with alopecia areata. The CDR3 runs from the conserved cysteine through the conserved F or W. A D gene is named only where the DNA matches it firmly. Expanded clones get a size class; other rows say once, few or many, or leave the size out.

v_gene	d_gene	j_gene	abundance	CDR3aa	CDR3nt
TRBV30	-	TRBJ1-4	-	CVWSVERGNEKLFF	TGTGTCTGGAGTGTAGAGCGGGGTAATGAAAAACTGTTTTTT
TRBV4-2	-	TRBJ2-1	many	CASSNPTKPDSASSYNEQFF	TGTGCCAGCAGCAACCCGACAAAGCCCGACTCCGCTAGCTCCTACAATGAGCAGTTCTTC
TRBV29-1	-	TRBJ2-5	-	CSVRRREETQYF	TGCAGCGTTAGACGGAGGGAAGAGACCCAGTACTTC
TRBV29-1	TRBD2	TRBJ2-1	-	CSVLGGTRAGEQFF	TGCAGCGTCCTAGGCGGGACTAGAGCTGGTGAGCAGTTCTTC
TRBV4-1	TRBD1	TRBJ2-3	-	CASSQGQGAVLDTDTQYF	TGCGCCAGCAGCCAAGGACAGGGGGCGGTTCTGGACACAGATACGCAGTATTTT
TRBV7-6	-	TRBJ2-7	-	CASSRTGTNYEQYF	TGTGCCAGCAGCCGCACCGGGACCAACTACGAGCAGTACTTC
TRBV30	-	TRBJ1-3	-	CARSGTQGGNTIYF	TGTGCCAGATCCGGGACTCAAGGAGGAAACACCATATATTTT
TRBV4-2	TRBD2	TRBJ2-1	-	CASSRGLAGYNEQFF	TGTGCCAGCAGCCGAGGACTAGCGGGATACAATGAGCAGTTCTTC
TRBV30	-	TRBJ1-3	-	CAWSVGGNSGNTIYF	TGTGCCTGGAGTGTTGGCGGAAACTCTGGAAACACCATATATTTT
TRBV11-3	-	TRBJ2-7	-	CASSLGGEYEQYF	TGTGCCAGCAGCTTAGGGGGGGAGTACGAGCAGTACTTC
TRBV5-1	TRBD1	TRBJ2-2	once	CASSLQGANTGELFF	TGCGCCAGCAGCTTACAGGGGGCGAACACCGGGGAGCTGTTTTTT
TRBV5-1	TRBD1	TRBJ2-1	-	CASSFPGQGHNEQFF	TGCGCCAGCAGCTTTCCTGGACAGGGACACAATGAGCAGTTCTTC
TRBV6-5	-	TRBJ2-7	-	CASSYSRGGPYEQYF	TGTGCCAGCAGTTACTCGAGGGGGGGGCCCTACGAGCAGTACTTC
TRBV23-1	-	TRBJ2-1	-	CASSQCWGLSYNEQFF	TGCGCCAGCAGTCAATGCTGGGGGCTTTCCTACAATGAGCAGTTCTTC
TRBV14	TRBD2	TRBJ2-5	few	CASSQDVGWTSTETQYF	TGTGCCAGCAGCCAAGATGTGGGATGGACTAGTACAGAGACCCAGTACTTC
TRBV27	TRBD2	TRBJ2-7	many	CASSLRGTSGTYEQYF	TGTGCCAGCAGTTTACGGGGGACTAGCGGTACCTACGAGCAGTACTTC
TRBV28	-	TRBJ2-5	few	CASSLPGRETQYF	TGTGCCAGCAGTTTGCCGGGAAGAGAGACCCAGTACTTC
TRBV9	-	TRBJ1-2	-	CASTSGVDYGYTF	TGTGCCAGCACCTCGGGGGTCGACTATGGCTACACCTTC
TRBV30	-	TRBJ2-2	-	CASTGPGELFF	TGTGCCTCTACAGGGCCCGGGGAGCTGTTTTTT
TRBV11-2	-	TRBJ2-2	few	CASTEITNTGELFF	TGTGCCAGCACTGAGATTACGAACACCGGGGAGCTGTTTTTT
TRBV19	-	TRBJ1-2	-	CASTTGRATGYGYTF	TGTGCCAGTACCACTGGACGGGCGACAGGCTATGGCTACACCTTC
TRBV14	-	TRBJ2-1	few	CASSQVRSSSYNEQFF	TGTGCCAGCAGCCAAGTTCGGAGTAGCTCCTACAATGAGCAGTTCTTC
TRBV6-1	TRBD2	TRBJ2-1	-	CASSAKGGRRADAEQFF	TGTGCCAGCAGTGCAAAAGGCGGGAGGAGGGCCGACGCAGAGCAGTTCTTC
TRBV29-1	-	TRBJ1-2	-	CSVEARGIYGYTF	TGCAGCGTTGAAGCACGAGGAATCTATGGCTACACCTTC
TRBV6-5	-	TRBJ2-3	-	CASSPGTDSDTQYF	TGTGCCAGCAGTCCCGGGACTGACTCAGATACGCAGTATTTT
TRBV5-1	TRBD2	TRBJ2-1	-	CASSLRGGVDTYNEQFF	TGCGCCAGCAGCTTGCGGGGAGGGGTCGACACCTACAATGAGCAGTTCTTC
TRBV25-1	TRBD1	TRBJ2-7	-	CASSPTDRGPTYEQYF	TGTGCCAGCAGCCCCACGGACAGGGGGCCAACCTACGAGCAGTACTTC
TRBV15	-	TRBJ2-1	-	CATSTRGSAEQFF	TGTGCCACCAGCACTAGGGGGAGCGCTGAGCAGTTCTTC
TRBV5-5	-	TRBJ1-1	few	CASSLEVNRVGTEAFF	TGTGCCAGCAGCTTGGAGGTGAACAGGGTAGGGACTGAAGCTTTCTTT
TRBV5-1	TRBD2	TRBJ2-2	few	CASRPLAGDRTGELFF	TGCGCCAGCAGACCGTTAGCGGGAGATCGGACCGGGGAGCTGTTTTTT
TRBV29-1	-	TRBJ2-1	-	CSVENRNEQFF	TGCAGCGTTGAGAACAGGAATGAGCAGTTCTTC
TRBV2	TRBD1	TRBJ1-5	once	CASRETGGGQPQHF	TGTGCCAGCAGGGAAACAGGGGGCGGTCAGCCCCAGCATTTT
TRBV4-1	-	TRBJ2-5	-	CASSRTPGSSGQETQYF	TGCGCCAGCAGCCGAACCCCAGGGAGTAGCGGCCAAGAGACCCAGTACTTC
TRBV6-5	TRBD1	TRBJ1-2	-	CASSSGQGPGYGYTF	TGTGCCAGCAGCTCCGGACAGGGTCCGGGCTATGGCTACACCTTC
TRBV7-2	-	TRBJ2-2	once	CASSLSQIANTGELFF	TGTGCCAGCAGCTTAAGCCAGATCGCGAACACCGGGGAGCTGTTTTTT
TRBV7-9	-	TRBJ2-7	-	CASSRESYEQYF	TGTGCCAGCAGCCGGGAGAGCTACGAGCAGTACTTC
TRBV9	-	TRBJ2-6	few	CASSVGRNSGANVLTF	TGTGCCAGCAGCGTGGGGCGAAACTCTGGGGCCAACGTCCTGACTTTC
TRBV7-9	-	TRBJ2-5	once	CASSRTAQETQYF	TGTGCCAGCAGCAGGACAGCCCAAGAGACCCAGTACTTC
TRBV29-1	-	TRBJ2-5	few	CSVRAAVNQETQYF	TGCAGCGTTCGGGCAGCCGTTAACCAAGAGACCCAGTACTTC
TRBV2	-	TRBJ1-5	-	CASSELGGGNQPQHF	TGTGCCAGCAGTGAATTGGGCGGAGGGAATCAGCCCCAGCATTTT
TRBV10-3	-	TRBJ1-2	-	CAVQRDIEYGYTF	TGTGCCGTGCAGAGGGACATCGAGTATGGCTACACCTTC
TRBV14	-	TRBJ2-2	few	CASRTSGVTGELFF	TGTGCCAGCAGGACCTCGGGAGTCACCGGGGAGCTGTTTTTT
TRBV4-3	-	TRBJ2-3	once	CASSQDPRDVTQYF	TGCGCCAGCAGCCAAGACCCTCGGGACGTTACGCAGTATTTT
TRBV7-9	TRBD2	TRBJ2-2	-	CASSFPGRATGELFF	TGTGCCAGCAGCTTCCCGGGGAGGGCCACCGGGGAGCTGTTTTTT
TRBV29-1	TRBD1	TRBJ2-7	-	CSGGDRGTEQYF	TGCAGCGGCGGGGACAGGGGGACCGAGCAGTACTTC
TRBV28	-	TRBJ2-7	-	CASTPHGTSSYEQYF	TGTGCCAGCACCCCCCACGGGACAAGCTCCTACGAGCAGTACTTC
TRBV29-1	-	TRBJ2-5	-	CSVARASTRETQYF	TGCAGCGTTGCCCGTGCCTCCACCCGGGAGACCCAGTACTTC
TRBV6-5	-	TRBJ1-5	-	CANQPEPQHF	TGTGCCAACCAGCCCGAACCCCAGCATTTT
TRBV7-9	-	TRBJ2-1	few	CASSLGSEVRDPYNEQFF	TGTGCCAGCAGCTTAGGGTCCGAGGTGCGGGACCCCTACAATGAGCAGTTCTTC
TRBV2	-	TRBJ2-7	-	CASVLADYEQYF	TGTGCCAGCGTCCTAGCCGATTACGAGCAGTACTTC
TRBV4-1	-	TRBJ2-5	-	CASSQGGGHSGEETQYF	TGCGCCAGCAGCCAAGGGGGCGGTCATAGCGGAGAAGAGACCCAGTACTTC
TRBV29-1	-	TRBJ2-5	few	CSVEAEQETQYF	TGCAGCGTTGAGGCGGAACAAGAGACCCAGTACTTC
TRBV2	-	TRBJ1-1	few	CASSERRGNTEAFF	TGTGCCAGCAGTGAACGGAGGGGGAACACTGAAGCTTTCTTT
TRBV5-1	-	TRBJ2-7	-	CASSFGDKNYEQYF	TGCGCCAGCAGCTTCGGAGACAAGAACTACGAGCAGTACTTC
TRBV18	-	TRBJ1-3	-	CASSPRQNSGNTIYF	TGTGCCAGCTCACCGCGGCAAAACTCTGGAAACACCATATATTTT
TRBV5-4	-	TRBJ1-2	-	CASSPPGIPGLYGYTF	TGTGCCAGCAGCCCTCCCGGGATCCCGGGCCTCTATGGCTACACCTTC
TRBV4-2	-	TRBJ2-5	-	CASSQANREETQYF	TGTGCCAGCAGCCAAGCGAACAGGGAGGAGACCCAGTACTTC
TRBV28	TRBD1	TRBJ1-2	-	CASSLGDRVLSGYTF	TGTGCCAGCAGTCTAGGAGACAGGGTTTTATCGGGCTACACCTTC
TRBV30	TRBD2	TRBJ2-1	-	CAWSKGLEPANEQFF	TGTGCCTGGAGTAAAGGACTAGAACCGGCCAATGAGCAGTTCTTC